The clone carrying this T cell receptor beta chain was picked up many times. This entry is derived from a study of regulatory T cells in long-lasting Graves disease. Across the whole study: New Graves' disease cases had less than 3 months of antithyroid drugs.

Time point meaning: newly diagnosed GD, antithyroid drugs for less than 3 months. PBMC-derived RNA was used for the TCR library. The CDR3 covers 17 residues. Trimming left V 3 bases short and J 0 bases short, with 21 bases between. Germline CDR1 and CDR2: DFQATT and SNEGSKA (reference sequence). Researchers made TCR beta libraries by using iRepertoire HTBI primers and running Arm-PCR on CDR3 regions. A single record per CDR3 protein comes from TCRdb applying MiXCR to the multiplex PCR reads. The data hold under 450,000 distinct CDR3 sequences, with about 12% observed a single time. These sequences were also reported in another study, on T cells in Graves' hyperthyroidism and ophthalmopathy. That investigation notes: Blood held most thyroid clonotypes expanded above 0.001 frequency.

Material: peripheral blood mononuclear cells (PBMCs), obtained at new diagnosis, from a patient treated with antithyroid drugs. The clonotype was recovered from a woman aged 18-35 years with Graves disease. The chain combines TRBV20-1 with TRBJ2-7; D tentatively fits TRBD1 or TRBD2 (5 bases each). The CDR3 nucleotides read TGCAGTGCTAGGAAGAGGGGTCCTGGCAAGTTCTCCTACGAGCAGTACGTC. Its protein product is CSARKRGPGKFSYEQYV.